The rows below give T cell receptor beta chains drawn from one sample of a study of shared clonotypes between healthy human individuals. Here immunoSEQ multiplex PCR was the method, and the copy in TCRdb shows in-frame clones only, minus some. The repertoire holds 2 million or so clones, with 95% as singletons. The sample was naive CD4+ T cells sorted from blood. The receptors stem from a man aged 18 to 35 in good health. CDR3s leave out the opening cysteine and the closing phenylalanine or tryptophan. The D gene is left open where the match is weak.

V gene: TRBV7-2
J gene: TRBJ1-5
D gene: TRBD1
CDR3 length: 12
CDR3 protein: ASSKTGLNQPQH

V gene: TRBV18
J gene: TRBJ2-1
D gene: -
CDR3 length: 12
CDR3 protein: ASSPREGNNEQF

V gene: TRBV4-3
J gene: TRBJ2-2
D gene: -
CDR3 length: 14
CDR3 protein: ASSQDYRTFFGELF

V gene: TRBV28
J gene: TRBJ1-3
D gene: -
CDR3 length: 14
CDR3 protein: ASLPGGIVSGNTIY

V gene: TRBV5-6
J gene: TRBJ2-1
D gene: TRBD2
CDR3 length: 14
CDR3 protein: ASSAWGLAGGNEQF

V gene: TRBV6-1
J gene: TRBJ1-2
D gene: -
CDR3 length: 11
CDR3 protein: ASRKDGNYGYT

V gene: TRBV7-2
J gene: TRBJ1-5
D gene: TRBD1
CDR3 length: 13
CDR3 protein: ASSLGQGLNQPQH

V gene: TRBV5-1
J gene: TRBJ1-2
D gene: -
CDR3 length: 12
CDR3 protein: ASSLSGNAYGYT

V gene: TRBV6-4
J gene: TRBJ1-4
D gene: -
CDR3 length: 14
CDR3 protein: ASRYRGLRANEKLF

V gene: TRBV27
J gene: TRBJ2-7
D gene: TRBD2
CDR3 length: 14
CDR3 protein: ASSSPAGGYSYEQY

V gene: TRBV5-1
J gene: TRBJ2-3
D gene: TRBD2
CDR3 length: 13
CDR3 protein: ASTRTSGGTDTQY

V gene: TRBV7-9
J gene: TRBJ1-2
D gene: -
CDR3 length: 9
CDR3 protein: ASSSPFGYT

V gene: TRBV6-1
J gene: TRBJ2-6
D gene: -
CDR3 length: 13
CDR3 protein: ASSSRVSGANVLT

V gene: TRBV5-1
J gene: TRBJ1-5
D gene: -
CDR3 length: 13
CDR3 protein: ASSLDSAGNQPQH

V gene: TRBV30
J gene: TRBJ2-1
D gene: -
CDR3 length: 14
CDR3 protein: AWSVSFRAPGNEQF

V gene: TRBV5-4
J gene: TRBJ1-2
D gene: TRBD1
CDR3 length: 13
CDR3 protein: ASSSNRGRPFGYT

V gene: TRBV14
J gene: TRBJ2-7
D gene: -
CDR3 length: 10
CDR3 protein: ASSLNIYEQY

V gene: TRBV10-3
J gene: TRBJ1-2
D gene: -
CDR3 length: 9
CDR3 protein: AISEPYGYT

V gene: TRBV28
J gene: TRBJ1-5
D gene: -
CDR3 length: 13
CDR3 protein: ASSLRGMDNQPQH

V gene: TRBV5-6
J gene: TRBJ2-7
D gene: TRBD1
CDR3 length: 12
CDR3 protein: ASSWGQSNYEQY

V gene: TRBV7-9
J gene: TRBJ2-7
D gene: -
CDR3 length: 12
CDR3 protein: ASSPPGSSYEQY

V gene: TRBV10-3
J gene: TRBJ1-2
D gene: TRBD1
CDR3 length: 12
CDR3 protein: AISESRQGDGYT

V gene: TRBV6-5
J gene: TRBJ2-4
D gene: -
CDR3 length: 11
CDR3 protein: ASQTGAGNIQY

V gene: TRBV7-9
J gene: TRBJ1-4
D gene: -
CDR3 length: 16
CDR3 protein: ASSLVTGLRVRGEKLF

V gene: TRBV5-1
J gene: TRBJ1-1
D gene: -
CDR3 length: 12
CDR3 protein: ASSLASHDTEAF

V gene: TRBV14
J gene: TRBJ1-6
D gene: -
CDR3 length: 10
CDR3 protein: ASSQDLGPLH

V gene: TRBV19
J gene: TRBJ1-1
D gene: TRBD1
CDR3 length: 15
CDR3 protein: ASSSWGTGGVGTEAF

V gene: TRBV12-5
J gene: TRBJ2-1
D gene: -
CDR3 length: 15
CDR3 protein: ASGLVTKQGAYNEQF

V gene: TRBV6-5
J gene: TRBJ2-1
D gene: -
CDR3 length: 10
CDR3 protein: ASRRGGRSEF

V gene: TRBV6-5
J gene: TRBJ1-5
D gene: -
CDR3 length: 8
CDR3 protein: ASGEQPQH

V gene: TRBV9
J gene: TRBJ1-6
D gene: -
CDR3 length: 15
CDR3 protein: ASSFGQTSSYNSPLH